This T cell receptor beta chain came from a study of cytomegalovirus exposure and HLA in healthy donors. Findings and limits, study-wide: In vitro work confirmed that three CMV-associated chains recognize CMV antigens. In the analysis, some V segments, TRBV6-2 and TRBV6-3 included, were excluded as indistinguishable.

CDR1 and CDR2 (germline): SGHKS, YYEKEE (reference sequence). The CDR3 is made up of 14 amino acids. Trimming pared 4 bases from V and 1 base from J, leaving 11 bases between. This clone was recorded a few times. Its antigen is undetermined. In the PCR, 60 Vbeta and 13 Jbeta primers were used. Using immunoSEQ multiplex PCR, the repertoire was profiled, and TCRdb retains in-frame clones only, with some absent. The data show 100,000 to 150,000 clones, around 8.5% seen once. Sequencing was carried out using PBMCs. The rearrangement links TRBV5-5 to TRBJ1-2; D possibly corresponds to TRBD1 (5 bases). The receptor's source is a middle-aged man in good health and CMV-seronegative. Here the CDR3 DNA reads TGTGCCAGCAGCCCTCGGGGGGGTAACTATGGCTACACCTTC. This gives the protein CASSPRGGNYGYTF.